A single sample is the source of the 21 T cell receptor beta chains below, sequenced in a study of pediatric ulcerative colitis. The assay was immunoSEQ multiplex PCR, and TCRdb's table has in-frame clones only and misses some. The sample yields about 32,000 clones, around 80% seen once. The sample taken for sequencing was blood. These TCRs come from a boy aged 5-17 years with severe ulcerative colitis.

The chain uses TRBV7-3 and TRBJ2-1; D unclear. From germline, CDR1 is SGHTA and CDR2 FQGTGA. The germline V and J ends were trimmed by 0 bases and 1 base, with 1 base remaining between them. The CDR3 is 13 residues long. The CDR3 protein is CASSLTSYNEQFF. For the CDR3, the DNA is TGTGCCAGCAGCTTAACTTCCTACAATGAGCAGTTCTTC.

The chain employs TRBV27 and TRBJ2-7; tentatively, D is TRBD1 or TRBD2 (5 bases each). The CDR3 consists of 15 residues. V was pared by 2 bases and J by 0 bases, with 11 bases between. The germline V gene has CDR1 MNHEY and CDR2 SMNVEV (reference sequence). The CDR3: CASSLDGASSYEQYF. The CDR3 bases are TGTGCCAGCAGTTTAGACGGGGCGAGCTCCTACGAGCAGTACTTC.

This clone was seen a single time. The gene calls are TRBV5-1 and TRBJ1-1; 8 bases fit TRBD1. Germline V gene sequence: CDR1 SGHRS, CDR2 YFSETQ. V shed 7 bases and J 3 bases; nucleotides not matched to a gene: 8. This CDR3 is built from 14 residues. The CDR3, as DNA: TGCGCCAGCGGGTCAGGGGGCGCCGACACTGAAGCTTTCTTT. Amino acids: CASGSGGADTEAFF.

This chain uses TRBV6-6 with TRBJ2-1; D ambiguous. Looked up from germline, CDR1 is MNHNY and CDR2 is SVGAGI (reference sequence). This CDR3 has 14 amino acids. V shed 5 bases and J shed 1 base, with 9 bases lying between them. The CDR3 loop reads CASSSLGSYNEQFF. CDR3 nucleotides: TGTGCCAGCAGTAGTCTAGGGTCCTACAATGAGCAGTTCTTC.

The chain couples TRBV6-1 to TRBJ2-7; the D call may be TRBD1 or TRBD2 (5 bases each). This CDR3 contains 13 residues. Germline CDR1 reads MNHNS; CDR2 reads SASEGT. Between the trimmed V and J ends, which lost 6 bases and 4 bases, there was a span of 13 bases. CDR3 in amino acids: CASSEGPVYEQYF. CDR3 nucleotides: TGTGCCAGCAGCGAGGGACCGGTGTACGAGCAGTACTTC.

This clone has just a few counts. V gene TRBV14 combines with J gene TRBJ1-6, with D unclear. Looked up from germline, CDR1 is SGHDN and CDR2 is FVKESK. CDR3 length: 13 residues. V shed 2 bases and J shed 9 bases, with 8 bases lying between them. In nucleotides, the CDR3 is TGTGCCAGCAGCCAATGGGTCGGTTCACCCCTCCACTTT. This sequence encodes CASSQWVGSPLHF.

This chain uses TRBV30 with TRBJ2-2; D is undetermined. This CDR3 contains 12 residues. Per the germline V gene, CDR1 is GTSNPN and CDR2 is SVGIG (reference sequence). Trimming shortened V by 5 bases and J by 7 bases, and 11 bases separated the two germline ends. The CDR3 reads CAWGRAGGELFF. In DNA form, the CDR3 reads TGTGCCTGGGGTAGAGCCGGCGGGGAGCTGTTTTTT.

This clone has more than one count but fewer than ten. The chain recombines TRBV9 with TRBJ1-1; D is perhaps TRBD1 (6 bases). This CDR3 contains 15 residues. Deletions cut 6 bases from V and 11 bases from J, with 26 bases between. Germline V CDR1 and CDR2: SGDLS, YYNGEE. The CDR3 is CASTQGGDSSEGAFF. The CDR3 DNA is TGTGCCAGCACCCAAGGGGGGGACTCCTCCGAGGGGGCTTTCTTT.

In this sample, this clone turned up once. The V and J genes are TRBV19 and TRBJ2-3; D is undetermined. Germline V gene data show CDR1 as LNHDA and CDR2 as SQIVND (reference sequence). Trimming pared 8 bases from V and 2 bases from J, leaving 11 bases between. This CDR3 spans 13 amino acids. This chain's CDR3 is CASSRHITDTQYF. The CDR3 region has the DNA TGTGCCAGTTCCCGGCATATCACAGATACGCAGTATTTT.

Regarding this clone: A read error may account for a junction end that differs from germline. V gene TRBV2 combines with J gene TRBJ1-1; D not certain. Germline CDR1 is SNHLY and CDR2 is FYNNEI. CDR3 length: 12 amino acids. CDR3 residues: CASREGNTEAFF. The DNA of the CDR3 is TGTGCCAGCAGAGAAGGAAACACTGAAGCTTTCTTT.

The J gene is TRBJ2-1, the V gene TRBV5-1; tentatively, D is TRBD2 (7 bases). With 3 bases removed from V and 6 bases from J, the gap between germline ends came to 16 bases. This CDR3 has 15 residues. Germline V gene lookup returns CDR1 SGHRS and CDR2 YFSETQ. This CDR3 reads CASSSERGGFNEQFF. CDR3 DNA: TGCGCCAGCAGCTCGGAGAGGGGGGGCTTCAATGAGCAGTTCTTC.

The chain uses TRBV7-9 and TRBJ2-3; 13 bases are shared with TRBD2. J lost 0 bases, V lost 5 bases, and 2 bases had no gene match. The CDR3 spans 16 residues. Germline values: CDR1 SEHNR, CDR2 FQNEAQ (reference sequence). The DNA of the CDR3 is TGTGCCAGCAGCGAGACTAGCGGGGGGAGCACAGATACGCAGTATTTT. Translation gives CASSETSGGSTDTQYF.

The chain has TRBV11-2 and TRBJ2-3; TRBD1 agrees at 7 bases. This CDR3 spans 15 amino acids. CDR1 and CDR2 from the germline V gene are SGHAT and FQNNGV. With V trimmed by 5 bases and J by 1 base, 6 bases remained unmatched. CDR3 nucleotide sequence: TGTGCCAGCAGCCCGGGACAGATAGGCACAGATACGCAGTATTTT. Translation: CASSPGQIGTDTQYF.

The chain is built from TRBV6-5 and TRBJ1-4; tentatively, D is TRBD1 (5 bases). V shed 3 bases and J shed 3 bases, with 14 bases lying between them. The CDR3 is 16 amino acids. The germline CDR1 and CDR2 sequences are MNHEY and SVGAGI. The CDR3 sequence is CASSYSGGGSNEKLFF. The CDR3 region has the DNA TGTGCCAGCAGTTATTCCGGGGGAGGTTCTAATGAAAAACTGTTTTTT.

DNA for the CDR3: TGTGCCAGTAGTGATTACAGGGGGCGAGGGACTGAAGCTTTCTTT. Translating gives CASSDYRGRGTEAFF. The V call is TRBV19, the J call TRBJ1-1; 9 bases align to TRBD1. Germline V lookup: CDR1 LNHDA, CDR2 SQIVND (reference sequence). V lost 5 bases to trimming and J lost 5 bases; unmatched junction nucleotides: 9. The CDR3 runs 15 residues.

This sequence joins TRBV9 and TRBJ1-6; D unresolved. Germline lookup yields CDR1 SGDLS and CDR2 YYNGEE. V lost 3 bases and J 13 bases, leaving 14 bases between the germline ends. The CDR3 totals 13 residues. The CDR3 DNA reads TGTGCCAGCAGCGAGGGTGGTAGGGCCCCCCTCCACTTT. Its translation is CASSEGGRAPLHF.

This chain links TRBV4-1 with TRBJ2-1; 12 bases are a match to TRBD2. Germline loops: CDR1 MGHRA, CDR2 YSYEKL. This CDR3 has 17 amino acids. The trim removed 0 bases at V and 4 bases at J, leaving 4 bases unmatched. The CDR3 is CASSQEGTSGFYNEQFF. The CDR3 coding sequence is TGCGCCAGCAGCCAAGAGGGGACTAGCGGGTTTTACAATGAGCAGTTCTTC.

The V gene is TRBV2, the J gene TRBJ2-1, with a possible D match to TRBD2 (6 bases). This CDR3 has 17 amino acids. Germline CDR1 and CDR2: SNHLY and FYNNEI. The ends were cut back, 2 bases at V and 8 bases at J, with 22 bases in the middle. The CDR3 DNA reads as TGTGCCAGCAGTGAACGGATATTGCGGGGCTTAGTTCATGAGCAGTTCTTC. This translates into CASSERILRGLVHEQFF.

The chain has TRBV7-9 and TRBJ1-6, with D possibly matching TRBD1 (5 bases). V lost 1 base and J lost 4, with 11 bases in between. This CDR3 region has 16 residues. Per germline, CDR1 SEHNR and CDR2 FQNEAQ (reference sequence). CDR3 nucleotides: TGTGCCAGCAGCTTAGAAACAGGTGGTTATAATTCACCCCTCCACTTT. Amino acid sequence: CASSLETGGYNSPLHF.

With respect to this clone: At one of its ends the junction is not consistent with the germline gene, which may arise from a read error. The rearrangement links TRBV6-4 to TRBJ2-7; D unresolved. CDR1 and CDR2 (germline): MRHNA, SNTAGT. This CDR3 is 9 amino acids long. The CDR3 sequence: CASRPPVHF. The CDR3 region has the DNA TGTGCCAGCAGACCCCCTGTTCACTTC.

This chain joins TRBV5-6 and TRBJ2-7, with D hard to call. Trimming cost V 1 base and J 1 base, with 9 bases left between them. The CDR3 runs 14 residues. From germline, CDR1 is SGHDT and CDR2 YYEEEE. The CDR3 here is CASSLPSNSYEQYF. The CDR3 region has the DNA TGTGCCAGCAGCTTGCCTAGTAATTCCTACGAGCAGTACTTC.